The 19 T cell receptor beta chains presented below share a single source sample, sequenced in a study of blood T cell repertoires in COVID-19. The protocol was immunoSEQ multiplex PCR, while the TCRdb copy is restricted to in-frame clones and leaves out a portion. Among about 190,000 clones, approximately 85% were seen once, and the ten largest hold approximately 5%. The source material was peripheral blood. Receptor source: an elderly woman with acute or convalescent COVID-19.

This clone appeared once. This chain uses TRBV7-9 with TRBJ2-1; 10 bases align to TRBD2. The CDR3 extends over 17 amino acids. Unmatched junction bases numbered 14, after V lost 3 bases and J lost 9 bases. Looked up from germline, CDR1 is SEHNR and CDR2 is FQNEAQ (reference sequence). The CDR3 spells CASSLPLELAGWFEQFF. In nucleotides, the CDR3 is TGTGCCAGCAGCTTGCCTCTGGAACTAGCGGGATGGTTTGAGCAGTTCTTC. The variable domain in full, completed from reference TRBV7-9 and TRBJ2-1, reads DTGVSQNPRHKITKRGQNVTFRCDPISEHNRLYWYRQTLGQGPEFLTYFQNEAQLEKSRLLSDRFSAERPKGSFSTLEIQRTEQGDSAMYLCASSLPLELAGWFEQFFGPGTRLTVL.

The chain couples TRBV5-1 to TRBJ1-1, with D perhaps matching TRBD1 (5 bases). Trimming pared 0 bases from V and 0 bases from J, leaving 12 bases between. CDR3 length equals 16 residues. CDR1 SGHRS and CDR2 YFSETQ come from the germline V gene. The CDR3 coding sequence is TGCGCCAGCAGCTTGGCGCCAGGGAGGGTGAACACTGAAGCTTTCTTT. Residues: CASSLAPGRVNTEAFF.

The gene calls are TRBV18 and TRBJ1-5; D is unclear. This CDR3 comprises 14 residues. From germline, CDR1 is KGHSH and CDR2 LQKENI. Deletions cut 0 bases from V and 7 bases from J, with 10 bases between. CDR3 amino acids: CASSPPVSAQPQHF. CDR3 coding DNA: TGTGCCAGCTCACCACCGGTGAGCGCCCAGCCCCAGCATTTT.

The genes are TRBV7-9 and TRBJ2-3; D may be TRBD1 (5 bases). Germline loops: CDR1 SEHNR, CDR2 FQNEAQ (reference sequence). V dropped 2 bases and J dropped 5 bases, with 8 bases sitting between them. The CDR3 sequence is 13 residues long. The CDR3 nucleotides are TGTGCCAGCAGCTTATCAGGGCAAGATACGCAGTATTTT. Protein product: CASSLSGQDTQYF.

The V call is TRBV5-6, the J call TRBJ2-5, with 8 nucleotides matching TRBD2. The CDR3 is 15 amino acids. CDR1 SGHDT and CDR2 YYEEEE come from the germline V gene. Trimming took 4 bases from V and 1 from J; bases not matched to a gene: 6. CDR3 nucleotides: TGTGCCAGCAGCGACGCGGGAGGCATCCAAGAGACCCAGTACTTC. Encoded protein: CASSDAGGIQETQYF. Filled out from reference TRBV5-6 and TRBJ2-5, the complete variable domain reads DAGVTQSPTHLIKTRGQQVTLRCSPKSGHDTVSWYQQALGQGPQFIFQYYEEEERQRGNFPDRFSGHQFPNYSSELNVNALLLGDSALYLCASSDAGGIQETQYFGPGTRLLVL.

In this sample, this clone turned up once. The junction and the germline gene differ at one end; a read error may be behind it. The rearrangement links TRBV7-7 to TRBJ2-1; 7 nucleotides line up with TRBD2. The CDR3 runs to 15 residues. Per germline, CDR1 SSHAT and CDR2 FNYEAQ (reference sequence). CDR3 sequence (DNA): TGTGCTAGCAGCTTAGGTCTAGCGGTCTACAATGAGCAGTTCTTC. Amino acids: CASSLGLAVYNEQFF.

CDR3 sequence reads: CASSQEFGSSRETQYF. The CDR3 DNA follows: TGCGCCAGCAGCCAAGAGTTTGGGAGTTCCAGGGAGACCCAGTACTTC. The J gene is TRBJ2-5, the V gene TRBV4-3; perhaps TRBD2 as D (5 bases). CDR1 and CDR2 from the germline V gene are LGHNA and YSLEER. CDR3 length: 16 residues. Between the trimmed V and J ends, which lost 0 bases and 5 bases, there was a span of 16 bases.

This clone was counted between two and nine times. The V and J genes are TRBV7-2 and TRBJ2-7; 7 bases map to TRBD2. The CDR3 length is 15 residues. The V and J ends lost 5 bases and 0 bases, in that order; junction bases with no gene match: 7. From germline, CDR1 is SGHTA and CDR2 FQGNSA. The CDR3 coding sequence is TGTGCCAGCAGCCTCCAGCGGGGCTCCTCCTACGAGCAGTACTTC. Its translation is CASSLQRGSSYEQYF.

The V gene is TRBV6-5, the J gene TRBJ2-7, with TRBD2 as a possible D gene (6 bases). V was trimmed by 6 bases and J by 2 bases, leaving 11 bases between them. Germline values: CDR1 MNHEY, CDR2 SVGAGI. The CDR3 runs 13 residues. CDR3: CASRPWGAYEQYF. CDR3 nucleotides: TGTGCCAGCAGGCCATGGGGGGCCTACGAGCAGTACTTC.

V and J are TRBV5-1 and TRBJ1-2; no definite D call. The length of the CDR3 is 14 residues. The germline gives CDR1 SGHRS, CDR2 YFSETQ. Trimming took off 0 bases at V and 4 bases at J, with 10 bases between the two ends. The DNA of the CDR3 is TGCGCCAGCAGCTTGGATCAGGTCCTCTATGGCTACACCTTC. Translated, it gives CASSLDQVLYGYTF. Full variable domain (missing parts from reference TRBV5-1 and TRBJ1-2): KAGVTQTPRYLIKTRGQQVTLSCSPISGHRSVSWYQQTPGQGLQFLFEYFSETQRNKGNFPGRFSGRQFSNSRSEMNVSTLELGDSALYLCASSLDQVLYGYTFGSGTRLTVV.

The rearrangement joins TRBV7-9 to TRBJ2-1; the match to TRBD2 covers 11 bases. The CDR3 contains 16 residues. V lost 1 base and J lost 8; bases outside the gene matches: 7. Germline V gives CDR1 SEHNR, CDR2 FQNEAQ (reference sequence). The CDR3 region is CASSLGSGRARDEQFF. CDR3 coding DNA: TGTGCCAGCAGCTTAGGTAGCGGGAGGGCCAGGGATGAGCAGTTCTTC.

This chain uses TRBV21-1 with TRBJ1-5; the table's D gene call, TRBD1, was not cross checked with the DNA. TRBV21-1 is classified as a pseudogene. This CDR3 has 15 amino acids. The CDR3: CASSIRGYSNQPQHF. DNA for the CDR3: TGTGCCAGCAGCATTAGGGGTTATAGCAATCAGCCCCAGCATTTT.

The chain has TRBV19 and TRBJ2-1; TRBD2 might be the D (6 bases). V lost 5 bases and J lost 7, with 21 bases in between. Germline V lookup: CDR1 LNHDA, CDR2 SQIVND (reference sequence). The CDR3 is 16 amino acids. CDR3 DNA sequence: TGTGCCAGTAGTCCACCCGGGACTTCCCCCTGGAATGAGCAGTTCTTC. Its protein is CASSPPGTSPWNEQFF.

The V and J genes are TRBV7-2 and TRBJ2-7, with 10 bases matching TRBD1. V trimming: 0 bases; J trimming: 5 bases; junction bases outside the gene matches: 13. Per the germline V gene, CDR1 is SGHTA and CDR2 is FQGNSA. This CDR3 is built from 18 residues. The CDR3 reads CASSLAPGQGTGFDEQYF. DNA for the CDR3: TGTGCCAGCAGCTTAGCCCCGGGACAGGGGACAGGGTTCGACGAGCAGTACTTC.

The chain combines TRBV6-2 or TRBV6-3 with TRBJ1-5, with TRBD1 as a possible D gene (5 bases). Looked up from germline, CDR1 is MNHEY and CDR2 is SVGEGT. With 2 bases removed from V and 6 bases from J, the gap between germline ends came to 17 bases. The CDR3 sequence is 16 residues long. The CDR3 DNA follows: TGTGCCAGCAGTTACAGGAGCCAGGGAAGGGGTCAGCCCCAGCATTTT. Encoded protein: CASSYRSQGRGQPQHF.

V gene TRBV19 combines with J gene TRBJ2-1, with TRBD2 identical over 9 bases. This CDR3 is built from 15 residues. Losses at the gene ends were 4 bases for V and 6 bases for J; bases not matched to a gene: 7. Germline loops: CDR1 LNHDA, CDR2 SQIVND (reference sequence). The DNA for the CDR3 is TGTGCCAGTAGTAGCGGGGCTAGCGGGGCCAATGAGCAGTTCTTC. Its protein product is CASSSGASGANEQFF.

V gene TRBV6-2 or TRBV6-3 combines with J gene TRBJ2-1, with 11 bases identical to TRBD2. Looked up from germline, CDR1 is MNHEY and CDR2 is SVGEGT. The CDR3 covers 15 residues. Trimming at V came to 3 bases and at J to 3 bases, leaving 1 base not matched to a gene. For the CDR3, the DNA is TGTGCCAGCAGTTATACTAGCGGGGGCTACAATGAGCAGTTCTTC. It translates to CASSYTSGGYNEQFF.

The chain uses TRBV10-3 and TRBJ2-1; no clear D gene. Germline-derived CDR1 and CDR2 are ENHRY and SYGVKD. V was cut by 6 bases and J by 9 bases, with 12 bases left in between. CDR3 size: 12 residues. CDR3 nucleotides: TGTGCCATCAGCACCTCTGGCGGTGAGCAGTTCTTC. Protein sequence: CAISTSGGEQFF.

As DNA, the CDR3 is TGTGCCAGCAGTTCACTCCGGGCCGAGGGGCAGTTCTTC. This translates into CASSSLRAEGQFF. The chain recombines TRBV27 with TRBJ2-1, with D possibly being TRBD2 (5 bases). This CDR3 spans 13 amino acids. CDR1 is MNHEY, CDR2 SMNVEV, per germline (reference sequence). V gave up 4 bases and J gave up 12 bases, with 16 bases separating them.